Below are 28 T cell receptor beta chains sequenced from a single sample in a study of metastatic and nonmetastatic thyroid tumors. Patients underwent thyroid surgery, and none had received any treatment before it. TCRdb re-analyzed the PCR reads using MiXCR. The sample contains some 84,000 clones, around 7.8% of which appear only once. Sequenced input: blood. These TCRs come from a female donor with papillary thyroid cancer or a benign thyroid nodule (not recorded which). Some clones in this sample may be carry-over from other donors' samples.

The table lists this clone with a few counts. The V call is TRBV6-1, the J call TRBJ1-5; D call uncertain. This CDR3 region has 16 residues. Germline lookup yields CDR1 MNHNS and CDR2 SASEGT. The germline V and J ends were trimmed by 4 bases and 0 bases, with 13 bases remaining between them. CDR3 sequence reads: CASSGMAGLSNQPQHF. Here the CDR3 DNA reads TGTGCCAGCAGTGGCATGGCAGGCCTTAGCAATCAGCCCCAGCATTTT.

The sample holds many counts of this clone. The V gene is TRBV6-1, the J gene TRBJ2-7; D possibly corresponds to TRBD2 (6 bases). The V gene's germline CDR1 is MNHNS and CDR2 SASEGT. The CDR3 has 16 residues. Deletions cut 5 bases from V and 1 base from J, with 18 bases between. CDR3 nucleotides: TGTGCCAGCAGTTTAGGGGTGGGGGAGGCTTCCTACGAGCAGTACTTC. Amino acid sequence: CASSLGVGEASYEQYF.

At least ten counts were recorded for this clone. The chain combines TRBV9 with TRBJ2-1, with D tentatively TRBD1 or TRBD2 (6 bases each). Trimming removed 3 bases at V and 6 bases at J, with 16 bases between. The CDR3 has 15 residues. Germline CDR1 SGDLS, CDR2 YYNGEE. This CDR3 is CASSAGAGGLNEQFF. For the CDR3, the DNA is TGTGCCAGCAGCGCAGGAGCCGGGGGCCTCAATGAGCAGTTCTTC.

In its sample, this clone was seen many times. The chain recombines TRBV7-3 with TRBJ2-3, with TRBD2 matching 8 bases. Trimming cost V 5 bases and J 4 bases; bases outside gene matches: 8. The CDR3 extends over 15 amino acids. Germline V lookup: CDR1 SGHTA, CDR2 FQGTGA. The CDR3 region is CASSPSGGRADTQYF. CDR3 DNA sequence: TGTGCCAGCAGCCCCAGCGGGGGTCGGGCAGATACGCAGTATTTT.

Notes on this clone: A much larger clone lies one base from this, so it may be a read error. The rearrangement uses TRBV5-6 and TRBJ1-3; D is ambiguous. Trimming took 0 bases from V and 2 from J, leaving 12 bases between them. The germline V gene encodes CDR1 SGHDT and CDR2 YYEEEE. The CDR3 loop spans 16 amino acids. The CDR3 is CASSLAWAAAGNTIYF. The CDR3 bases are TGTGCCAGCAGCTTGGCCTGGGCGGCGGCTGGAAACACCATATATTTT.

This clone was recorded at least ten times. CDR3 amino acids: CASSLLGVGYEQYF. The CDR3, as DNA: TGTGCCAGCAGTTTATTGGGTGTAGGCTACGAGCAGTACTTC. The chain links TRBV28 to TRBJ2-7; no reliable D call. Trimming removed 1 base at V and 3 bases at J, with 10 bases between. There are 14 residues in the CDR3. Germline values: CDR1 MDHEN, CDR2 SYDVKM. Variable domain in full (rest from reference TRBV28 and TRBJ2-7): DVKVTQSSRYLVKRTGEKVFLECVQDMDHENMFWYRQDPGLGLRLIYFSYDVKMKEKGDIPEGYSVSREKKERFSLILESASTNQTSMYLCASSLLGVGYEQYFGPGTRLTVT.

The rearrangement joins TRBV6-2 or TRBV6-3 to TRBJ1-1; weak D call: TRBD1 (6 bases). CDR1 is MNHEY and CDR2 is SVGEGT in the germline V gene. The CDR3 consists of 19 residues. V was cut by 5 bases and J by 1 base, with 26 bases left in between. The CDR3 DNA follows: TGTGCCAGCAGTACAAAACCTAAAGGACAGTCGTGGGGGAACACTGAAGCTTTCTTT. Its protein product is CASSTKPKGQSWGNTEAFF.

This clone was detected many times. The gene calls are TRBV5-4 and TRBJ1-6, with a weak D call TRBD1 (6 bases). Trimming shortened V by 4 bases and J by 3 bases, and 11 bases separated the two germline ends. Germline loops: CDR1 SGHNT, CDR2 YYREEE (reference sequence). The CDR3 is made up of 15 amino acids. The CDR3 coding sequence is TGTGCCAGCAGCACACGGGACAACTATAATTCACCCCTCCACTTT. Its translation is CASSTRDNYNSPLHF.

This clone was seen repeatedly, ten times or more. This chain connects TRBV5-1 to TRBJ1-1; a weak D match, TRBD1 (5 bases). Trimming took 1 base from V and 3 from J, leaving 13 bases between them. The CDR3 sequence is 15 residues long. Germline loops: CDR1 SGHRS, CDR2 YFSETQ. The CDR3 bases are TGCGCCAGCAGCTTGTCCGGGGGTAGGTACACTGAAGCTTTCTTT. Its translation is CASSLSGGRYTEAFF.

This clone was seen repeatedly, ten times or more. This chain links TRBV27 with TRBJ1-2, with 8 positions matching TRBD1. CDR1 is MNHEY and CDR2 is SMNVEV in the germline V gene (reference sequence). J lost 8 bases, V lost 6 bases, and 5 bases had no gene match. This CDR3 spans 12 amino acids. Here the CDR3 DNA reads TGTGCCAGCAGCCCGACAGGGGTAGGCTACACCTTC. Translated, it gives CASSPTGVGYTF.

This clone has ten or more counts. The chain's CDR3 is CASSFDSNYGYTF. The CDR3 coding sequence is TGTGCCAGCTCCTTTGACAGTAACTATGGCTACACCTTC. The J gene is TRBJ1-2, the V gene TRBV18; maybe TRBD1 (5 bases). CDR1 is KGHSH, CDR2 LQKENI, per germline. Trimming cost V 6 bases and J 1 base, with 9 bases left between them. The CDR3 runs to 13 residues.

This clone was seen at least ten times. This sequence joins TRBV20-1 and TRBJ1-1, with 9 bases matching TRBD1. The J segment lost 3 bases and the V segment lost 6 bases, leaving 5 bases of the junction unmatched. The CDR3 runs to 13 residues. CDR1 and CDR2 (germline): DFQATT, SNEGSKA (reference sequence). The CDR3 nucleotides read TGCAGTGCCGCAACAGGGGGCTACACTGAAGCTTTCTTT. Protein product: CSAATGGYTEAFF.

This clone was detected many times. The rearrangement links TRBV5-1 to TRBJ1-1, with D perhaps TRBD1 (5 bases). CDR3 length: 15 residues. Trimming took 0 bases from V and 10 from J, leaving 19 bases between them. CDR1 is SGHRS, CDR2 YFSETQ, per germline. CDR3: CASSLAPSGAQGAFF. CDR3 bases: TGCGCCAGCAGCTTGGCCCCTAGCGGGGCACAAGGAGCTTTCTTT.

In this sample, this clone turned up many times. CDR3 nucleotide sequence: TGTGCCAGCAGCTCATTAAGCGGGCGTTACACCGGGGAGCTGTTTTTT. It is translated as CASSSLSGRYTGELFF. The chain has TRBV11-1 and TRBJ2-2; weak D call: TRBD2 (6 bases). The CDR3 spans 16 residues. Trimming pared 4 bases from V and 3 bases from J, leaving 15 bases between. CDR1 and CDR2 from the germline V gene are SGHAT and FQDESV (reference sequence).

This clone was detected ten times or more. This rearrangement joins TRBV18 to TRBJ2-7, with D perhaps assigned TRBD1 or TRBD2 (6 bases each). The ends were cut back, 3 bases at V and 7 bases at J, with 10 bases in the middle. The CDR3 is 12 amino acids. Germline assignment: CDR1 KGHSH and CDR2 LQKENI. The CDR3 sequence: CASSPGGREQYF. The CDR3 nucleotides read TGTGCCAGCTCACCCGGGGGCAGGGAGCAGTACTTC.

This clone was picked up many times. This rearrangement joins TRBV6-1 to TRBJ2-5; D unresolved. Germline CDR1 and CDR2: MNHNS and SASEGT. Trimming removed 4 bases from V and 5 bases from J, with 14 bases in between. The CDR3 is 14 residues long. The CDR3 sequence is CASSAGGPPETQYF. The CDR3 region has the DNA TGTGCCAGCAGTGCCGGCGGCCCGCCGGAGACCCAGTACTTC.

This clone was counted at least ten times. This rearrangement joins TRBV29-1 to TRBJ2-1, with 7 bases identical to TRBD2. From germline, CDR1 is SQVTM and CDR2 ANQGSEA. The CDR3 runs to 13 residues. With 6 bases clipped from V and 9 bases from J, the junction kept 11 bases outside the gene matches. This chain's CDR3 is CSVPGGEGREQFF. CDR3 DNA: TGCAGCGTCCCTGGGGGGGAGGGACGTGAGCAGTTCTTC.

This clone was observed a handful of times. The CDR3 carries no conserved terminal phenylalanine or tryptophan, so it likely arises from a read error. The chain's CDR3 is CSVEDTNEAFS. The CDR3 coding sequence is TGCAGCGTGGAGGACACTAATGAAGCTTTCTCT. This chain connects TRBV29-1 to TRBJ1-1; D possibly corresponds to TRBD1 (5 bases). The germline gives CDR1 SQVTM, CDR2 ANQGSEA. Between the trimmed V and J ends, which lost 6 bases and 7 bases, there was a span of 12 bases. CDR3 length equals 11 residues.

Many counts were recorded for this clone. V gene TRBV5-5 combines with J gene TRBJ2-1; 8 bases line up with TRBD1. J was trimmed by 6 bases and V by 5 bases; bases with no gene match: 10. Germline CDR1 is SGHKS and CDR2 is YYEKEE (reference sequence). The CDR3 runs 15 residues. The CDR3 protein is CASRGKGQDSNEQFF. DNA of the CDR3: TGTGCCAGCAGGGGGAAGGGACAGGATTCCAATGAGCAGTTCTTC.

At least ten counts were recorded for this clone. J is TRBJ1-2 and V is TRBV11-2; 8 nucleotides agree with TRBD1. Germline assignment: CDR1 SGHAT and CDR2 FQNNGV. The V gene end was trimmed by 4 bases and the J gene end by 5 bases; junction bases not matched to a gene: 6. CDR3 length equals 14 residues. CDR3 protein: CASSSGTGFYGYTF. In DNA form, the CDR3 reads TGTGCCAGCAGCTCCGGGACAGGATTTTATGGCTACACCTTC.

There are many counts of this clone. One junction end does not reproduce the germline sequence, and a read error may be involved. The gene calls are TRBV3-1 and TRBJ1-4; weak D call: TRBD1 (6 bases). Per germline, CDR1 LGHDT and CDR2 YNNKEL (reference sequence). The CDR3 has 16 amino acids. This CDR3 reads CANSLGGGQANEKLFF. DNA for the CDR3: TGTGCCAACAGCCTTGGGGGGGGGCAGGCTAATGAAAAACTGTTTTTT.

This clone was recorded at least ten times. The chain uses TRBV5-6 and TRBJ1-5, with 7 bases aligning to TRBD1. The CDR3 has 14 residues. Germline V gene sequence: CDR1 SGHDT, CDR2 YYEEEE. V shed 3 bases and J 7 bases; nucleotides not matched to a gene: 7. The CDR3 bases are TGTGCCAGCAGCTCGGACAGGTTAGAGCAGCCCCAGCATTTT. This gives the protein CASSSDRLEQPQHF.

Many counts were recorded for this clone. V is TRBV28 and J is TRBJ2-6; weak D call: TRBD2 (6 bases). The CDR3 covers 16 residues. CDR1 and CDR2 from the germline V gene are MDHEN and SYDVKM. V shed 3 bases and J shed 0 bases, with 9 bases lying between them. CDR3 bases: TGTGCCAGCAGTTTGCACGGGAGCTCTGGGGCCAACGTCCTGACTTTC. Translating it yields CASSLHGSSGANVLTF. Full variable domain (remainder filled in from reference TRBV28 and TRBJ2-6): DVKVTQSSRYLVKRTGEKVFLECVQDMDHENMFWYRQDPGLGLRLIYFSYDVKMKEKGDIPEGYSVSREKKERFSLILESASTNQTSMYLCASSLHGSSGANVLTFGAGSRLTVL.

The chain recombines TRBV9 with TRBJ2-3, with 7 bases matching TRBD1. The germline V gene encodes CDR1 SGDLS and CDR2 YYNGEE. J lost 6 bases, V lost 0 bases, and 7 bases had no gene match. The CDR3 spans 15 residues. The CDR3 is CASSVDRTGRDTQYF. CDR3 coding DNA: TGTGCCAGCAGCGTAGACAGGACAGGACGGGATACGCAGTATTTT.

V is TRBV2 and J is TRBJ1-2, with unresolved D. The V gene's germline CDR1 is SNHLY and CDR2 FYNNEI. The CDR3 runs to 16 residues. With 7 bases removed from V and 4 bases from J, the gap between germline ends came to 22 bases. CDR3 sequence: CASNALDPAPLYGYTF. CDR3 nucleotides: TGTGCCAGCAACGCCTTAGACCCAGCCCCCCTCTATGGCTACACCTTC.

This clone occurred many times. This sequence joins TRBV6-1 and TRBJ1-2, with 9 nucleotides matching TRBD1. With V trimmed by 5 bases and J by 5 bases, 6 bases remained unmatched. Germline V CDR1 and CDR2: MNHNS, SASEGT. The CDR3 loop spans 14 amino acids. CDR3 sequence reads: CASSNRGRLYGYTF. The CDR3 coding sequence is TGTGCCAGCAGTAACAGGGGGCGTCTTTATGGCTACACCTTC.

This clone was counted only a few times. This sample includes further DNA sequences coding for the same CDR3. The chain links TRBV20-1 to TRBJ2-5; D is possibly TRBD2 (6 bases). The CDR3 has 12 amino acids. Germline CDR1 and CDR2: DFQATT and SNEGSKA (reference sequence). Trimming removed 7 bases from V and 4 bases from J, with 13 bases in between. CDR3 bases: TGCAGTGTTGGTGGGGGAGGAGAGACCCAGTACTTC. It is translated as CSVGGGGETQYF.

Many counts were recorded for this clone. CDR3 in DNA: TGTGCCAGCAGCCGGGGCTTCGACTATGGCTACACCTTC. Translating it yields CASSRGFDYGYTF. The chain recombines TRBV12-3 or TRBV12-4 with TRBJ1-2, with D perhaps TRBD1 (5 bases). The CDR3 totals 13 residues. V dropped 6 bases and J dropped 3 bases, with 11 bases sitting between them.